This T cell receptor beta chain was observed in a study of cytomegalovirus exposure and HLA in healthy donors. Study results and limitations: Segments of the TCR beta V type were, in most cases, productive about 90% or about 30% of the time in an earlier analysis. Later analysis placed DRB1 highest and HLA-C lowest in TCR association rates, which differed by HLA locus. Later analysis demonstrated an association between a missense DCLRE1C variant and TCR beta V- and J-gene trimming.

A note on this clone: What it recognizes is unknown.

The CDR3 has 15 residues. The germline CDR1 and CDR2 sequences are SGHNT and YYREEE (reference sequence). The V segment lost 3 bases and the J segment 6 bases; nucleotides outside the gene matches: 10. A multiplex PCR was run with 60 Vbeta primers and 13 Jbeta primers. Assay: immunoSEQ multiplex PCR; the TCRdb copy retains only in-frame clones and omits some. Of roughly 190,000 clones listed, around 73% were seen once; the top ten hold 2% to 2.5%. V gene TRBV5-4 combines with J gene TRBJ2-7; 9 bases map to TRBD2. The sequenced sample consisted of PBMCs. The clonotype was recovered from a woman aged 25-40 years in good health and CMV-seropositive. This CDR3 reads CASSSAGGPYREQYF. CDR3 bases: TGTGCCAGCAGCTCGGCGGGAGGGCCATATCGCGAGCAGTACTTC.